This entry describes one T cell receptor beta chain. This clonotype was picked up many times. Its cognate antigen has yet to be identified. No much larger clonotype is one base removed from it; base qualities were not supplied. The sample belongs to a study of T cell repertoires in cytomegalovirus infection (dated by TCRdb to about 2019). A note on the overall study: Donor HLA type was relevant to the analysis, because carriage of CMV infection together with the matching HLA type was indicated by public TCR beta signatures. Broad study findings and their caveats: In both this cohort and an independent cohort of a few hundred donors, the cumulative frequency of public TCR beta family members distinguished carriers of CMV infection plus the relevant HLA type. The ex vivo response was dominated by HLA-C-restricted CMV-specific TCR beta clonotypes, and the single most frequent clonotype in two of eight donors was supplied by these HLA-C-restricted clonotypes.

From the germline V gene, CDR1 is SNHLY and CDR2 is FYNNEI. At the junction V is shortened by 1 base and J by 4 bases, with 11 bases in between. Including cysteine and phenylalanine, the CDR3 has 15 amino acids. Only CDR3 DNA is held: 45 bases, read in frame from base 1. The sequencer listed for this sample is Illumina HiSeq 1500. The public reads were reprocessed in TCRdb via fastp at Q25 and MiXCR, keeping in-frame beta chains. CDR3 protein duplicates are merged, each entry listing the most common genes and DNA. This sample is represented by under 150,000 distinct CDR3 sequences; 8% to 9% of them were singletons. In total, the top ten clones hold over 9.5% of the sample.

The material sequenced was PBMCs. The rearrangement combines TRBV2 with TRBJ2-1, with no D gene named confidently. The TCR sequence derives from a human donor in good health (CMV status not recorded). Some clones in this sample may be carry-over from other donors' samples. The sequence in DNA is TGTGCCAGCAGTGAAGGCAGTCCTGAGTACAATGAGCAGTTCTTC. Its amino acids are CASSEGSPEYNEQFF.